The clone carrying this T cell receptor beta chain showed up just a few times. This record comes from a study of blood T cell repertoires in COVID-19. Study-wide context: In each case, the material was cDNA or gDNA derived from T cells, B-cell-depleted T cells, or PBMCs.

V gave up 5 bases and J gave up 7 bases; unmatched junction bases: 8. The length of the CDR3 is 14 residues. Per germline, CDR1 SGDLS and CDR2 YYNGEE. Libraries were prepared by immunoSEQ multiplex PCR; TCRdb keeps only in-frame clonotypes and omits some of them. The repertoire holds about 79,000 clones, around 89% seen once, with 14% in the top ten. The source of this sequence is a man between 65 and 80 years old with active or convalescent COVID-19. Material: peripheral blood. V is TRBV9 and J is TRBJ1-5, with 8 bases identical to TRBD1. CDR3 DNA: TGTGCCAGCAGTGCAGGGGGCCATGACCAGCCCCAGCATTTT. Translation gives CASSAGGHDQPQHF.